This paragraph covers one T cell receptor (beta chain) sequence. This entry is derived from a study of blood T cell repertoires in COVID-19. Study-level information: Spain, Italy and the United States supplied samples that represented acute and convalescent COVID-19. Nucleic acid was either cDNA or gDNA, and it came from T cells, B-cell-depleted T cells, or PBMCs.

Generated by immunoSEQ multiplex PCR, the TCRdb table keeps only in-frame clones and is missing some. The sample yields 350,000 to 400,000 clones, less than 90% seen once. The ends lost 5 bases at V and 6 bases at J; junction bases unmatched: 14. Germline assignment: CDR1 SGHTA and CDR2 FQGNSA. This CDR3 is built from 16 residues. A Seattle source enrolled patients during active infection and followed them longitudinally. The chain is built from TRBV7-2 and TRBJ1-2; TRBD1 agrees at 8 bases. This receptor was identified in a woman aged 60 to 75 with COVID-19, enrolled during active disease. What was sequenced was peripheral blood. The chain's CDR3 is CASSKETGAAIDGYTF. In nucleotides, the CDR3 is TGTGCCAGCAGCAAGGAGACAGGGGCGGCTATCGATGGCTACACCTTC.